This T cell receptor beta chain is from a study of blood T cell repertoires in COVID-19. Study background: Donors in the United States, Italy and Spain gave samples during acute or convalescent COVID-19.

Method: immunoSEQ multiplex PCR; TCRdb's copy keeps in-frame clones and lacks some. This table holds roughly 130,000 clones, 79% found once. The receptor was isolated from a man in his sixties with acute or convalescent COVID-19. Material: peripheral blood.

This CDR3 reads CASRVAGGTGELFF. CDR3 DNA sequence: TGTGCCAGCAGGGTCGCAGGGGGTACCGGGGAGCTGTTTTTT. V and J are TRBV6-5 and TRBJ2-2, with 7 bases matching TRBD1. CDR3 size: 14 residues. The germline V gene encodes CDR1 MNHEY and CDR2 SVGAGI. Trimming removed 6 bases from V and 5 bases from J; junction bases left unmatched: 6.